This T cell receptor beta chain is from a study of immune evolution from preneoplasia to lung adenocarcinoma. Looking at the study overall: HLA loss of heterozygosity: roughly 7.5% AIS, around 16% MIA, about 35% ADC, none AAH. Findings and limits, study-wide: Normal lung had the highest top T cell clone frequencies. Later-stage lesions appeared to have more T cells, more diversity, less clonality.

Germline values: CDR1 ENHRY, CDR2 SYGVKD. The CDR3 has 13 residues. With V trimmed by 4 bases and J by 4 bases, 2 bases remained unmatched. TCRdb keeps only in-frame clones here, not all; method: immunoSEQ multiplex PCR. This sample has roughly 9,900 clones, with 70% to 90% found just once. As regards this clone: Antigen: not known.

Sequencing was performed on FFPE invasive lung adenocarcinoma tissue. The genes are TRBV10-3 and TRBJ2-3, with 7 bases fitting TRBD2. The receptor's source is a person in their 70s with invasive lung adenocarcinoma. Some clones in this sample may be carry-over from other donors' samples. In DNA form, the CDR3 reads TGTGCCATCAGTGGGCGGGGGTCAGATACGCAGTATTTT. It is translated as CAISGRGSDTQYF.